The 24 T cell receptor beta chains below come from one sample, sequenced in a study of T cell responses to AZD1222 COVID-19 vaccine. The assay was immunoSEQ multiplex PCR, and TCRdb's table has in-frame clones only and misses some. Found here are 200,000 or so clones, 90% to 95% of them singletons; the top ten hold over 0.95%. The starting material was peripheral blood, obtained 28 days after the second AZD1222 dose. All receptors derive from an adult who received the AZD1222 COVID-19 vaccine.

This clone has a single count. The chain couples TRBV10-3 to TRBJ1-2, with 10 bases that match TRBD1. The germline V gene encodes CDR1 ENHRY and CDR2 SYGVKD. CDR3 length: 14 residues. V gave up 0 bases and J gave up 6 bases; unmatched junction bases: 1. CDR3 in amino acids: CAISESTGGDGYTF. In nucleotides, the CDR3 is TGTGCCATCAGTGAGTCGACAGGGGGCGATGGCTACACCTTC.

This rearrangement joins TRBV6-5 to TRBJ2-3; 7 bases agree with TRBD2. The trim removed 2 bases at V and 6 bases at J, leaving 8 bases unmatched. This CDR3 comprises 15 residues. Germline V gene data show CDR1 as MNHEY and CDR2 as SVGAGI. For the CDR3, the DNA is TGTGCCAGCAGTTACGGCGGGGGAAGAGGGGATACGCAGTATTTT. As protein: CASSYGGGRGDTQYF.

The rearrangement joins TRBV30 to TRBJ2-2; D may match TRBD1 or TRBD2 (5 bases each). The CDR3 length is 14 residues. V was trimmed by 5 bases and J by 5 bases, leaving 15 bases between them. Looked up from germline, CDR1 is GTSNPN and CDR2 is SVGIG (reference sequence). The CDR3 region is CAWRYGARTGELFF. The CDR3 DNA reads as TGTGCCTGGCGGTACGGGGCGCGAACCGGGGAGCTGTTTTTT. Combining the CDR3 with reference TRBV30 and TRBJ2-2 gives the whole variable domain SQTIHQWPATLVQPVGSPLSLECTVEGTSNPNLYWYRQAAGRGLQLLFYSVGIGQISSEVPQNLSASRPQDRQFILSSKKLLLSDSGFYLCAWRYGARTGELFFGEGSRLTVL.

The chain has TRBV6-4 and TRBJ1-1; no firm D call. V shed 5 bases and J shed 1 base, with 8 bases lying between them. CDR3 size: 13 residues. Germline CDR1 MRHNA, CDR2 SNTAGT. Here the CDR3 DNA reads TGTGCCAGCAGTATGTGGGAGAACACTGAAGCTTTCTTT. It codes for CASSMWENTEAFF.

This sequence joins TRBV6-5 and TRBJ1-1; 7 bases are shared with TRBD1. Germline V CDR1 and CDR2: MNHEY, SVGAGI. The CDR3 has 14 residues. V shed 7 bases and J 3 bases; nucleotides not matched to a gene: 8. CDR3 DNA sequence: TGTGCCAGCACCCCTCAGGGGGACTACACTGAAGCTTTCTTT. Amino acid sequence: CASTPQGDYTEAFF.

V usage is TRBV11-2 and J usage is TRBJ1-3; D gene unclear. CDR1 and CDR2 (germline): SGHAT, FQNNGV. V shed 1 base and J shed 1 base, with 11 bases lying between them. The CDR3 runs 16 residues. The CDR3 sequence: CASSLGGSTSGNTIYF. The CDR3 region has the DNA TGTGCCAGCAGCTTAGGAGGGAGTACTTCTGGAAACACCATATATTTT.

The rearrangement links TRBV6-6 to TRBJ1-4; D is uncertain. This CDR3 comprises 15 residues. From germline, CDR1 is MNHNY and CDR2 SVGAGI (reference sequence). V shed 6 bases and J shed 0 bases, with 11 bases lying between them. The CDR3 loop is CASRPPGATNEKLFF. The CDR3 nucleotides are TGTGCCAGCAGGCCTCCCGGTGCAACTAATGAAAAACTGTTTTTT.

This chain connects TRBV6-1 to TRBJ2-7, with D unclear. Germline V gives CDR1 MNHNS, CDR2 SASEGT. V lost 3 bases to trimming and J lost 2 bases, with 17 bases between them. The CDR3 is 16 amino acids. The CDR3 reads CASSEVLAVGPYEQYF. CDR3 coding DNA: TGTGCCAGCAGTGAGGTCTTGGCAGTAGGGCCCTACGAGCAGTACTTC.

The CDR3 loop is CASSSDSLTEAFF. CDR3 in DNA: TGTGCCAGCAGCTCGGACAGTTTAACTGAAGCTTTCTTT. The rearrangement joins TRBV7-2 to TRBJ1-1; the D gene is possibly TRBD1 (6 bases). The CDR3 is 13 residues long. CDR1 is SGHTA, CDR2 FQGNSA, per germline. V lost 4 bases, J lost 5 bases, and 11 bases lay in between.

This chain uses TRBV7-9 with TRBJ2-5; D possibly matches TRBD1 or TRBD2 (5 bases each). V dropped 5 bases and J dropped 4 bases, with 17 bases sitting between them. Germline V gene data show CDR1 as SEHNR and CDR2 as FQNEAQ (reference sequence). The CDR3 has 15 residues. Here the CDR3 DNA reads TGTGCCAGCAGCGGAAAAGGTCCAGGGAGAGAGACCCAGTACTTC. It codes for CASSGKGPGRETQYF.

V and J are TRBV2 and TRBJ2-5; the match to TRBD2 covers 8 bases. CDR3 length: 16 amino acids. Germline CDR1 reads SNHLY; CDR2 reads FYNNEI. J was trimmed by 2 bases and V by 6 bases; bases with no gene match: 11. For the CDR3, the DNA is TGTGCCAGCAGAGGTTCTCCGGGACTAGAACAAGAGACCCAGTACTTC. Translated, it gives CASRGSPGLEQETQYF.

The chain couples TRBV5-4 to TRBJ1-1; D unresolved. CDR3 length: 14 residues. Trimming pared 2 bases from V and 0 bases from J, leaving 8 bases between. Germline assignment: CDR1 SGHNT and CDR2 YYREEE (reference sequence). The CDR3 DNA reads TGTGCCAGCAGCTTTGCAGACTTGAACACTGAAGCTTTCTTT. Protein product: CASSFADLNTEAFF.

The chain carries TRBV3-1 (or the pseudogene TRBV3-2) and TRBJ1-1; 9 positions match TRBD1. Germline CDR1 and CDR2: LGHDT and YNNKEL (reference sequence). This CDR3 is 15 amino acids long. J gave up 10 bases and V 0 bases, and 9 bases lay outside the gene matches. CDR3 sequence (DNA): TGTGCCAGCAGCCAAGAGGGACAGGGAGGAACCCGAGCTTTCTTT. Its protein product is CASSQEGQGGTRAFF.

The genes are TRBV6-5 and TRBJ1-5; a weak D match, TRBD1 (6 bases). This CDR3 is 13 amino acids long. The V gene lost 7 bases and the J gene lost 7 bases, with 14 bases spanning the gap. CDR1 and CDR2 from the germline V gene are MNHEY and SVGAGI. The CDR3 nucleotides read TGTGCCAGCAAGGATACAGGGCCCCAGCCCCAGCATTTT. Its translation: CASKDTGPQPQHF.

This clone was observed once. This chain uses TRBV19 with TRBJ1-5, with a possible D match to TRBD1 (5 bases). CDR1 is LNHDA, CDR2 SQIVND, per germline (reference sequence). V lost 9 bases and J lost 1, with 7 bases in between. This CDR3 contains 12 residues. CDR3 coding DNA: TGTGCCAGCCGGGGGAGCAATCAGCCCCAGCATTTT. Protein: CASRGSNQPQHF.

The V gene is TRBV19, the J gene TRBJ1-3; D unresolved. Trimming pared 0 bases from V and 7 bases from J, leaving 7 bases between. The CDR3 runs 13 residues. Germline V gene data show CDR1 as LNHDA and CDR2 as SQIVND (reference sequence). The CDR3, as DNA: TGTGCCAGTAGTATAGATCTAGGGAACACCATATATTTT. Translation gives CASSIDLGNTIYF.

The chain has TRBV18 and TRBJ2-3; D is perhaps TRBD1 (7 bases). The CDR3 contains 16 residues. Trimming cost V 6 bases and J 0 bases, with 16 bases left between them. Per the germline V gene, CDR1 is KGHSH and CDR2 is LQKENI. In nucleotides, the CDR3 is TGTGCCAGCTCGCTAAAACAGGGGACTAGCACAGATACGCAGTATTTT. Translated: CASSLKQGTSTDTQYF.

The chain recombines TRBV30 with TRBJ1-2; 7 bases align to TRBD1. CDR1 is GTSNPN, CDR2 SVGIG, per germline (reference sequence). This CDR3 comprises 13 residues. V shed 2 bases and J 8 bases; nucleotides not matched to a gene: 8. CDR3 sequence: CAWSSRGLGGYTF. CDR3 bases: TGTGCCTGGAGTTCCAGGGGGTTAGGAGGCTACACCTTC.

DNA for the CDR3: TGTGCCAGCAGCCAAGATAGGGCGTCTCGGGTGGAAAAACTGTTTTTT. Residues: CASSQDRASRVEKLFF. J is TRBJ1-4 and V is TRBV4-2; D gene ambiguous. CDR3 size: 16 residues. V dropped 0 bases and J dropped 8 bases, with 16 bases sitting between them. Germline V CDR1 and CDR2: LGHNA, YNFKEQ.

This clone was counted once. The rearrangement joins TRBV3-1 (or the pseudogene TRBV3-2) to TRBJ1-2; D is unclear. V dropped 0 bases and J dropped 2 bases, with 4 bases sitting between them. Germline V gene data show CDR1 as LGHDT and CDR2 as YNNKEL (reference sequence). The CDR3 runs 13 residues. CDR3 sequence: CASSQDGNYGYTF. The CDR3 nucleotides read TGTGCCAGCAGCCAAGATGGGAACTATGGCTACACCTTC.

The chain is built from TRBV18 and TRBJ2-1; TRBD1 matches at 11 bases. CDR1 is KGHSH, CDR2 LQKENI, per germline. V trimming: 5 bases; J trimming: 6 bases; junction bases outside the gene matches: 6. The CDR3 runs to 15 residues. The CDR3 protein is CASSTGTGGSNEQFF. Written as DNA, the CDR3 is TGTGCCAGCTCAACCGGGACAGGGGGTAGCAATGAGCAGTTCTTC. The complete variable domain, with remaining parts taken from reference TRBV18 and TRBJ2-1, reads NAGVMQNPRHLVRRRGQEARLRCSPMKGHSHVYWYRQLPEEGLKFMVYLQKENIIDESGMPKERFSAEFPKEGPSILRIQQVVRGDSAAYFCASSTGTGGSNEQFFGPGTRLTVL.

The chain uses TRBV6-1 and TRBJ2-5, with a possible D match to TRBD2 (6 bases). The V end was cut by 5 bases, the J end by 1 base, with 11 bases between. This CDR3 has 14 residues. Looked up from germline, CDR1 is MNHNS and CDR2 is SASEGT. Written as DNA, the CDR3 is TGTGCCAGCAGTTCCGCCGGGGGCCAAGAGACCCAGTACTTC. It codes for CASSSAGGQETQYF.

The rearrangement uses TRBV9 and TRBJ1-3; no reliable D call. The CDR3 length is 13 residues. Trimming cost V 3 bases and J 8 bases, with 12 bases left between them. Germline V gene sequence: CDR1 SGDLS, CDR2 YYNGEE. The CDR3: CASSAVGTDTIYF. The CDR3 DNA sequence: TGTGCCAGCAGCGCCGTAGGTACGGACACCATATATTTT.

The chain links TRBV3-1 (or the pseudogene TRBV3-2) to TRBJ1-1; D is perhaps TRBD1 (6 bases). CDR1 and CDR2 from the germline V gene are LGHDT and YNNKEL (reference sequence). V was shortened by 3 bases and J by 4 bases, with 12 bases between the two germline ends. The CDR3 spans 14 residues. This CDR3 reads CASSQGTGTTEAFF. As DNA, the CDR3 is TGTGCCAGCAGCCAGGGTACAGGGACCACTGAAGCTTTCTTT.